The clone carrying this T cell receptor beta chain has only a few counts. A second PCR, run for about 6 to 11 cycles, used a sample-barcoded 5' primer plus a J-beta primer mix. TCRdb itself ran the 5' RACE reads through MiXCR, one entry per CDR3 protein. This repertoire shows 650,000 to 950,000 distinct CDR3 sequences, about 42% found once; its top ten account for roughly 18%. The V end lost 5 bases, the J end lost 0 bases, and 11 bases lay between the germline ends. Germline V gene lookup returns CDR1 DFQATT and CDR2 SNEGSKA (reference sequence). There are 13 residues in the CDR3. The entry originates in a study of blood T cells in healthy people across ages. Healthy Caucasians from Russia aged roughly 6 to 95 served as donors.

The specimen sequenced was blood. The sequence was collected from a man aged 55 to 70 in good health. The V call is TRBV20-1, the J call TRBJ2-7; D remains ambiguous. CDR3 nucleotides: TGCAGTGCTCGCAAGACCAACTCCTACGAGCAGTACTTC. Amino acid sequence: CSARKTNSYEQYF.